This TCR beta chain was documented in a study of shared clonotypes between healthy human individuals. Overall study results and limits: The study drew on few donors, limiting represented genetic and exposure-history diversity.

Each donor was a Caucasian adult residing in Nashville, Tennessee. In the CD4+ fraction, cells were divided into CD45RA+ naive and CD45RA-negative memory subsets. As for this clone: Its antigen is not known.

With 2 bases removed from V and 7 bases from J, the gap between germline ends came to 15 bases. This CDR3 contains 14 residues. Germline lookup yields CDR1 SGHRS and CDR2 YFSETQ. Sequencing was performed with immunoSEQ multiplex PCR; in TCRdb, only in-frame clones are kept and a portion is missing. The sample has about 680,000 clones, around 73% seen once. The TCR comes from a woman under 40 in good health. This chain links TRBV5-1 with TRBJ1-2; D is perhaps TRBD1 (6 bases). Sequencing was performed on memory CD4+ T cells sorted from blood. Stated subset: CD45RA-negative fraction. DNA for the CDR3: TGCGCCAGCAGCTTATGGGAGGGGGAGACTGGCTACACCTTC. Protein product: CASSLWEGETGYTF.